The 18 T cell receptor beta chains below come from one sample, sequenced in a study of OX40 agonist ivuxolimab in advanced cancers. Here immunoSEQ multiplex PCR was the method, and the copy in TCRdb shows in-frame clones only, minus some. The sample includes about 95,000 clones, 85% to 90% seen only once; the top ten take 0.33%. Sequencing used CD4+ or CD8+ T cells sorted from blood, obtained in a trial of the OX40 agonist ivuxolimab. The receptor source for this set is an adult with an advanced solid tumor such as melanoma, head and neck, liver or kidney cancer.

This clone was picked up a small number of times. The chain uses TRBV28 and TRBJ1-4; possible D gene TRBD1, 6 bases. The ends were cut back, 3 bases at V and 6 bases at J, with 17 bases in the middle. The germline CDR1 and CDR2 sequences are MDHEN and SYDVKM. There are 16 residues in the CDR3. The CDR3 nucleotides read TGTGCCAGCAGTTTCCTCCGGGGGCGTCGAGATGAAAAACTGTTTTTT. Translation gives CASSFLRGRRDEKLFF.

The chain combines TRBV9 with TRBJ2-2; no clear D. Germline CDR1 reads SGDLS; CDR2 reads YYNGEE. This CDR3 is 17 amino acids long. The ends were cut back, 4 bases at V and 3 bases at J, with 19 bases in the middle. The CDR3 region is CASSRAIVDSHTGELFF. CDR3 DNA sequence: TGTGCCAGCAGCAGAGCGATTGTAGACTCACACACCGGGGAGCTGTTTTTT.

This rearrangement joins TRBV7-8 to TRBJ1-1, with D hard to call. Germline CDR1 and CDR2: SGHVS and FQNEAQ. The CDR3 is 16 residues long. Trimming removed 3 bases at V and 3 bases at J, with 17 bases between. CDR3 amino acids: CASSLNSQFSDTEAFF. The CDR3 DNA sequence: TGTGCCAGCAGCTTGAACAGTCAGTTTTCGGACACTGAAGCTTTCTTT.

In this sample, this clone turned up a few times. The rearrangement joins TRBV6-6 to TRBJ1-5; D gene uncertain. There are 13 residues in the CDR3. The germline V gene encodes CDR1 MNHNY and CDR2 SVGAGI (reference sequence). V was clipped by 7 bases and J by 5 bases, with 12 bases between them. Written as DNA, the CDR3 is TGTGCCAGCATGGGGATCGGCCATCAGCCCCAGCATTTT. Protein product: CASMGIGHQPQHF.

The chain uses TRBV15 and TRBJ1-3; TRBD1 matches at 9 bases. The CDR3 is made up of 17 amino acids. V lost 8 bases and J lost 2; bases outside the gene matches: 13. Germline V gene lookup returns CDR1 LNHNV and CDR2 YYDKDF (reference sequence). The CDR3 region is CATSRTGVNFAGNTIYF. The CDR3 DNA is TGTGCCACCTCCCGGACAGGGGTTAACTTCGCTGGAAACACCATATATTTT.

Worth noting for this clone: The germline gene is not matched at one end of the junction; a read error may be the cause. This chain's CDR3 is CASSPSSGHGVF. The CDR3 DNA reads as TGTGCCAGCAGCCCGTCCTCGGGACATGGGGTCTTC. J is TRBJ1-2 and V is TRBV7-2; D is perhaps TRBD1 (6 bases). The germline V gene has CDR1 SGHTA and CDR2 FQGNSA. The CDR3 covers 12 residues.

The chain employs TRBV7-2 and TRBJ1-5; D not certain. This CDR3 region has 14 residues. V gave up 2 bases and J gave up 11 bases, with 16 bases separating them. Germline V CDR1 and CDR2: SGHTA, FQGNSA. CDR3 sequence: CASSLKGPPAAQHF. CDR3 coding DNA: TGTGCCAGCAGCTTAAAAGGGCCCCCAGCGGCCCAGCATTTT. The full variable domain, in which reference TRBV7-2 and TRBJ1-5 provide the parts outside the CDR3, is GAGVSQSPSNKVTEKGKDVELRCDPISGHTALYWYRQSLGQGLEFLIYFQGNSAPDKSGLPSDRFSAERTGGSVSTLTIQRTQQEDSAVYLCASSLKGPPAAQHFGDGTRLSIL.

The chain combines TRBV18 with TRBJ1-2; D gene ambiguous. CDR3 size: 13 residues. Trimming left V 0 bases short and J 8 bases short, with 10 bases between. CDR1 is KGHSH and CDR2 is LQKENI in the germline V gene. The CDR3 nucleotides read TGTGCCAGCTCACCACCTGGAGGGTACGGCTACACCTTC. This codes for CASSPPGGYGYTF.

This chain uses TRBV7-2 with TRBJ2-1; TRBD2 aligns across 10 bases. The CDR3 extends over 16 amino acids. Per the germline V gene, CDR1 is SGHTA and CDR2 is FQGNSA. V was clipped by 5 bases and J by 4 bases; unmatched bases: 8. The CDR3 DNA reads as TGTGCCAGCAGCATAACTAGCGGGGCTGGATACAATGAGCAGTTCTTC. It encodes CASSITSGAGYNEQFF.

The rearrangement uses TRBV2 and TRBJ2-7, with 7 bases lining up with TRBD1. J gave up 6 bases and V 6 bases, and 8 bases lay outside the gene matches. Germline CDR1 reads SNHLY; CDR2 reads FYNNEI. The CDR3 totals 13 residues. The CDR3, as DNA: TGTGCCAGCAGGGCTGACAGGGCTCTCGAGCAGTACTTC. This translates into CASRADRALEQYF.

The chain's CDR3 is CASSPPNSLAGDTQYF. The CDR3 nucleotides read TGTGCCAGCAGTCCCCCGAATAGTTTGGCCGGAGATACGCAGTATTTT. The J gene is TRBJ2-3, the V gene TRBV28; D unresolved. The germline V gene has CDR1 MDHEN and CDR2 SYDVKM. Trimming removed 5 bases at V and 5 bases at J, with 20 bases between. The CDR3 runs 16 residues.

This clone was seen only once. The chain recombines TRBV6-6 with TRBJ2-7; 7 bases line up with TRBD2. V trimming: 7 bases; J trimming: 2 bases; junction bases outside the gene matches: 11. CDR3 size: 15 residues. Germline V gene lookup returns CDR1 MNHNY and CDR2 SVGAGI (reference sequence). CDR3 coding DNA: TGTGCCAGCAACCACCGGGGGGATAACGCCTACGAGCAGTACTTC. The encoded protein is CASNHRGDNAYEQYF.

This clone was counted a few times. The chain joins TRBV5-1 to TRBJ1-2; D is undetermined. Germline CDR1 SGHRS, CDR2 YFSETQ. Trimming took 0 bases from V and 2 from J, leaving 17 bases between them. The CDR3 runs to 17 residues. CDR3 sequence: CASSLVHPTGWNYGYTF. In DNA form, the CDR3 reads TGCGCCAGCAGCTTGGTACACCCCACTGGTTGGAACTATGGCTACACCTTC.

The rearrangement joins TRBV7-9 to TRBJ1-1, with D possibly matching TRBD1 (6 bases). The CDR3 contains 12 residues. V was clipped by 7 bases and J by 4 bases, with 10 bases between them. Germline V lookup: CDR1 SEHNR, CDR2 FQNEAQ (reference sequence). The CDR3 DNA reads as TGTGCCAGCAACACAGGGCGCACTGAAGCTTTCTTT. Translated, it gives CASNTGRTEAFF.

The table lists this clone with a count of one. The chain recombines TRBV4-1 with TRBJ2-1, with 10 positions matching TRBD2. V shed 4 bases and J 6 bases; nucleotides not matched to a gene: 9. Germline V gene lookup returns CDR1 MGHRA and CDR2 YSYEKL. CDR3 length: 16 residues. The CDR3 region has the DNA TGCGCCAGCAGCCTGACTCCCGGGACTAGCGTCAATGAGCAGTTCTTC. Translating it yields CASSLTPGTSVNEQFF.

The chain is built from TRBV28 and TRBJ1-5; D ambiguous. The germline gives CDR1 MDHEN, CDR2 SYDVKM. CDR3 length: 14 amino acids. V dropped 6 bases and J dropped 0 bases, with 9 bases sitting between them. In nucleotides, the CDR3 is TGTGCCAGCAGGGAGCGGCCTAGCAATCAGCCCCAGCATTTT. Its protein is CASRERPSNQPQHF.

This clone occurred once. The rearrangement uses TRBV5-6 and TRBJ2-7; D not certain. V lost 4 bases, J lost 6 bases, and 11 bases lay in between. Germline V gives CDR1 SGHDT, CDR2 YYEEEE. This CDR3 has 12 amino acids. The CDR3 DNA reads TGTGCCAGCAGCCGACGACCAGGCGAGCAGTACTTC. Translation gives CASSRRPGEQYF.

The chain joins TRBV6-4 to TRBJ1-1, with D tentatively TRBD1 (6 bases). The CDR3 length is 15 residues. V lost 6 bases and J lost 1, with 15 bases in between. From germline, CDR1 is MRHNA and CDR2 SNTAGT. The CDR3 here is CASSPEQGENTEAFF. The CDR3 nucleotides read TGTGCCAGCAGCCCAGAACAGGGAGAGAACACTGAAGCTTTCTTT.